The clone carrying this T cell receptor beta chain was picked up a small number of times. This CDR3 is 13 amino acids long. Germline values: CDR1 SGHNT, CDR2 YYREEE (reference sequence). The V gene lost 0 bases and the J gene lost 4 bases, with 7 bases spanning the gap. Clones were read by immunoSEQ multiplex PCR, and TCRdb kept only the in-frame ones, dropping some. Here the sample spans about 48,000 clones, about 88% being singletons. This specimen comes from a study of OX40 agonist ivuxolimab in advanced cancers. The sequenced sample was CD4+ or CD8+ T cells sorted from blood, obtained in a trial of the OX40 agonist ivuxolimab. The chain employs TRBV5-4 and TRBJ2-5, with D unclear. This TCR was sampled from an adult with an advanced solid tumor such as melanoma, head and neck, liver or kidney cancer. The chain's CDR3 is CASSLDSPETQYF. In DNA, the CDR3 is TGTGCCAGCAGCTTGGACAGCCCAGAGACCCAGTACTTC.